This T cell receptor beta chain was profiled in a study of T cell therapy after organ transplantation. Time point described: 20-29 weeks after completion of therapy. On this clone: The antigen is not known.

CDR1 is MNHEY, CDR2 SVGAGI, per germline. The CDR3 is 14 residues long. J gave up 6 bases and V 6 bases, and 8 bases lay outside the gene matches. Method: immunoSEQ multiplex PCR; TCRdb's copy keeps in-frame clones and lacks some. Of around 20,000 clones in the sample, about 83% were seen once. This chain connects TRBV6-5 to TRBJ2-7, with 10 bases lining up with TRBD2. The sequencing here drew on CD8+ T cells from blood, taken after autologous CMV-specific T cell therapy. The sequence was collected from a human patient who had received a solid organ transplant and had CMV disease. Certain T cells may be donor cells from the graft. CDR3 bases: TGTGCCAGCAGCCTTAGCGGGAGGTATCGCGAGCAGTACTTC. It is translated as CASSLSGRYREQYF.